The TCR beta chain described here comes from a study of regulatory T cells in long-lasting Graves disease. Study results and caveats: Clonotypes that were public and shared totalled fewer than 3,500 in persistent patients versus around 1,000 in new patients.

Time point noted: newly diagnosed GD, antithyroid drugs for less than 3 months. From PBMCs, RNA was extracted and then used to make the TCR library. This clonotype was seen ten or more times. Its antigen is unidentified. CDR3 regions were amplified by Arm-PCR using iRepertoire HTBI primers to build TCR beta libraries. TCRdb re-analysed the multiplex PCR reads in MiXCR, keeping a single row per CDR3 protein. The sample has roughly 320,000 distinct CDR3 sequences, over 15% seen once; the top ten hold roughly 30%. These data were likewise used in another study, on T cells in Graves' hyperthyroidism and ophthalmopathy. That work states: Calling Graves' hyperthyroidism stable meant ophthalmopathy did not progress within 18 months.

The TCR comes from a man aged 35-49 years with Graves disease. Sequenced here: peripheral blood mononuclear cells (PBMCs), sampled at new diagnosis, from a patient treated with antithyroid drugs.

CDR3 sequence reads: CASSLYGTSRYEQYF. CDR3 DNA sequence: TGTGCCAGCAGTTTATATGGGACTAGCAGATACGAGCAGTACTTC. The chain links TRBV28 to TRBJ2-7, with 9 nucleotides matching TRBD2. V shed 1 base and J 4 bases; nucleotides not matched to a gene: 5. CDR1 and CDR2 from the germline V gene are MDHEN and SYDVKM. The CDR3 contains 15 residues.